The source of this T cell receptor beta chain is a study of regulatory and conventional T cells in breast cancer (dated by TCRdb to between 2014 and 2016). Within its sample, this clonotype is large (0.1 to 1%). Its antigen is not yet known. Base qualities are missing; no much larger clone stands one base away. The library was prepared using PCR. Instrument used: Illumina MiSeq. Starting from the raw public reads, TCRdb applied fastp trimming at Q25, assembled clones with MiXCR and retained in-frame beta chains. CDR3 protein duplicates are merged, each entry listing the most common genes and DNA. The sample table records more than 15,000 distinct CDR3 sequences; 25% to 40% of these occur just once. The ten largest clones take up 1.6% of the sample. Counted from cysteine to phenylalanine, this CDR3 has 13 amino acids. CDR3 DNA is the only sequence kept; it has 39 bases, read in frame from the first base. V is cut by 1 base and J by 4 bases, and the space between the germline ends is 7 bases.

Sequencing was carried out using conventional T cells from blood. The clonotype comes from a female donor in good health. The rearranged chain carries TRBV12-3 or TRBV12-4 and TRBJ1-2; no D gene is confidently identified. The nucleotide sequence reads TGTGCCAGCAGTTTAGGAGGGATCTATGGCTACACCTTC. Translated, this gives CASSLGGIYGYTF.